Each of the 27 T cell receptor beta chains below was sequenced from the same sample in a study of blood T cell repertoires in COVID-19. Sequenced by immunoSEQ multiplex PCR; TCRdb stores in-frame clones only, minus some. The sample includes some 300,000 clones, 86% seen only once; the top ten take less than 15%. The sequenced material came from peripheral blood. All receptors come from a woman between 70 and 85 years old with COVID-19, enrolled during active disease.

The DNA of the CDR3 is TGTGCCAGCTCACCCATCGGGGGACAGGGGTTAGAGACCCAGTACTTC. It encodes CASSPIGGQGLETQYF. This chain links TRBV18 with TRBJ2-5; 10 bases align to TRBD1. The CDR3 covers 16 residues. Germline V gene data show CDR1 as KGHSH and CDR2 as LQKENI. V dropped 3 bases and J dropped 4; count of bases not matched to a gene: 8.

About this clone: Sequence at one end of the junction differs from germline and may be a read error. This chain uses TRBV7-2 with TRBJ1-1; TRBD1 matches at 10 bases. The CDR3 covers 13 residues. Germline V gives CDR1 SGHTA, CDR2 FQGNSA. CDR3 DNA sequence: TGTGCCAGCGACTTACAATATGAGAGGACAGGGGGCTTT. It specifies CASDLQYERTGGF.

The V and J genes are TRBV7-8 and TRBJ2-2, with 7 nucleotides matching TRBD1. Per the germline V gene, CDR1 is SGHVS and CDR2 is FQNEAQ. There are 16 residues in the CDR3. V lost 1 base to trimming and J lost 2 bases; unmatched junction nucleotides: 4. The CDR3 DNA sequence: TGTGCCAGCAGCTTAGGGTACAGGGGAAACACCGGGGAGCTGTTTTTT. Encoded protein: CASSLGYRGNTGELFF.

This sequence joins TRBV6-2 or TRBV6-3 and TRBJ2-3, with 8 bases that match TRBD2. This CDR3 comprises 18 residues. V lost 5 bases to trimming and J lost 0 bases; unmatched junction nucleotides: 13. Per germline, CDR1 MNHEY and CDR2 SVGEGT. The CDR3: CASSQYSGGRASTDTQYF. CDR3 DNA sequence: TGTGCCAGCAGTCAATACAGCGGGGGCCGTGCTAGCACAGATACGCAGTATTTT.

The rearrangement joins TRBV7-8 to TRBJ1-2; weak D call: TRBD1 (5 bases). The CDR3 consists of 15 residues. Germline loops: CDR1 SGHVS, CDR2 FQNEAQ. V was pared by 6 bases and J by 7 bases, with 21 bases between. The CDR3 DNA sequence: TGTGCCAGCAGTATTAATCCGGACCCTAGGGGTGGCTACACCTTC. It encodes CASSINPDPRGGYTF.

In its sample, this clone was seen once. This sequence joins TRBV5-5 and TRBJ2-7; possibly TRBD2 for D (5 bases). This CDR3 region has 14 residues. Germline assignment: CDR1 SGHKS and CDR2 YYEKEE (reference sequence). The V end lost 2 bases, the J end lost 4 bases, and 13 bases lay between the germline ends. CDR3 sequence reads: CASSLRTGDYEQYF. DNA of the CDR3: TGTGCCAGCAGCTTAAGGACCGGGGATTACGAGCAGTACTTC.

V gene TRBV5-4 combines with J gene TRBJ2-3, with 8 bases identical to TRBD2. The CDR3 length is 16 residues. Trimming took 3 bases from V and 3 from J; bases not matched to a gene: 9. Germline CDR1 and CDR2: SGHNT and YYREEE (reference sequence). The CDR3: CASSSRAGAKTDTQYF. Here the CDR3 DNA reads TGTGCCAGCAGCTCCCGAGCGGGGGCTAAAACAGATACGCAGTATTTT.

The chain employs TRBV5-4 and TRBJ2-6, with TRBD1 matching 8 bases. There are 17 residues in the CDR3. After removal of 10 bases from V and 0 bases from J, the junction contained 12 bases not matched to a gene. Germline V CDR1 and CDR2: SGHNT, YYREEE (reference sequence). The CDR3 bases are TGTGCCGGCTACCGGGACAGGATAGACTCTGGGGCCAACGTCCTGACTTTC. Its protein product is CAGYRDRIDSGANVLTF.

The rearrangement links TRBV19 to TRBJ2-1; TRBD2 matches 14 bases. V was pared by 3 bases and J by 4 bases, with 5 bases of the junction left unmatched. CDR1 LNHDA and CDR2 SQIVND come from the germline V gene (reference sequence). The CDR3 sequence is 17 residues long. The CDR3 DNA follows: TGTGCCAGTAGTATCTCCGGGACTAGCGGGGGATACAATGAGCAGTTCTTC. Translated, it gives CASSISGTSGGYNEQFF.

The chain joins TRBV7-2 to TRBJ1-2; 9 bases align to TRBD1. The germline CDR1 and CDR2 sequences are SGHTA and FQGNSA. The CDR3 is 14 residues long. J lost 6 bases, V lost 5 bases, and 7 bases had no gene match. The CDR3 DNA is TGTGCCAGCAGCAGACGGGACAGGGTGGATGGCTACACCTTC. Amino acid sequence: CASSRRDRVDGYTF.

The rearrangement joins TRBV5-6 to TRBJ1-4; 7 nucleotides line up with TRBD1. Germline loops: CDR1 SGHDT, CDR2 YYEEEE. The CDR3 consists of 17 residues. Trimming at V came to 4 bases and at J to 7 bases, leaving 16 bases not matched to a gene. The CDR3 protein is CASSITGDGGLGEKLFF. The CDR3 region has the DNA TGTGCCAGCAGCATAACAGGGGACGGAGGCCTAGGTGAAAAACTGTTTTTT.

A few counts support this clone. The rearrangement links TRBV3-1 (or the pseudogene TRBV3-2) to TRBJ2-3; perhaps TRBD2 as D (5 bases). The germline gives CDR1 LGHDT, CDR2 YNNKEL (reference sequence). The CDR3 totals 14 residues. V was trimmed by 3 bases and J by 2 bases, leaving 9 bases between them. The CDR3 is CASSQGSFTDTQYF. The CDR3 bases are TGTGCCAGCAGCCAGGGGAGCTTCACAGATACGCAGTATTTT.

The chain joins TRBV19 to TRBJ2-1, with 12 bases fitting TRBD2. CDR1 LNHDA and CDR2 SQIVND come from the germline V gene (reference sequence). Losses at the gene ends were 2 bases for V and 6 bases for J; bases not matched to a gene: 5. The CDR3 sequence is 16 residues long. The CDR3 protein is CASSISLAGGSNEQFF. The CDR3 DNA follows: TGTGCCAGTAGTATAAGTCTAGCGGGGGGGAGCAATGAGCAGTTCTTC.

The chain combines TRBV19 with TRBJ1-2; D gene ambiguous. This CDR3 comprises 13 residues. Germline lookup yields CDR1 LNHDA and CDR2 SQIVND (reference sequence). V was shortened by 0 bases and J by 2 bases, with 4 bases between the two germline ends. The CDR3 nucleotides are TGTGCCAGTAGTATAGAGTCAAACTATGGCTACACCTTC. Its protein product is CASSIESNYGYTF.

A single count supports this clone. The chain uses TRBV24-1 and TRBJ2-7; tentatively, D is TRBD1 (6 bases). CDR3 length: 13 residues. Germline V gives CDR1 KGHDR, CDR2 SFDVKD. Trimming shortened V by 4 bases and J by 7 bases, and 13 bases separated the two germline ends. The CDR3 reads CATSEQGAEEQYF. The CDR3 DNA reads TGTGCCACCAGTGAACAGGGAGCTGAAGAGCAGTACTTC.

The chain recombines TRBV6-5 with TRBJ2-7; 9 nucleotides align to TRBD1. Trimming cost V 6 bases and J 3 bases; bases outside gene matches: 6. The CDR3 extends over 14 amino acids. The V gene's germline CDR1 is MNHEY and CDR2 SVGAGI. The DNA for the CDR3 is TGTGCCAGCAGGCGCGGGACAGGGAACTACGAGCAGTACTTC. It encodes CASRRGTGNYEQYF.

The V and J genes are TRBV5-8 and TRBJ2-5; 10 bases align to TRBD2. V lost 7 bases to trimming and J lost 3 bases; unmatched junction nucleotides: 0. The CDR3 consists of 12 residues. Germline CDR1 and CDR2: SGHTS and YDEGEE. CDR3 protein: CASGLAEETQYF. In nucleotides, the CDR3 is TGTGCCAGCGGACTAGCGGAAGAGACCCAGTACTTC.

The chain's CDR3 is CASSLDSLSNSPLHF. The CDR3 nucleotides are TGCGCCAGCAGCTTGGATTCCCTTAGTAATTCACCCCTCCACTTT. The V call is TRBV5-1, the J call TRBJ1-6; D gene unclear. CDR3 size: 15 residues. V was trimmed by 0 bases and J by 6 bases, leaving 10 bases between them. CDR1 and CDR2 (germline): SGHRS, YFSETQ.

The chain links TRBV5-6 to TRBJ2-3; D not resolved. V was cut by 0 bases and J by 5 bases, with 7 bases left in between. The CDR3 length is 13 residues. CDR1 and CDR2 from the germline V gene are SGHDT and YYEEEE. CDR3 DNA: TGTGCCAGCAGCTTGGCTGCCGGAGATACGCAGTATTTT. Translated: CASSLAAGDTQYF.

The chain carries TRBV4-3 and TRBJ2-7; 8 bases match TRBD2. CDR3 length: 13 residues. Germline loops: CDR1 LGHNA, CDR2 YSLEER. Trimming removed 4 bases from V and 6 bases from J; junction bases left unmatched: 5. In DNA, the CDR3 is TGCGCCAGCAGCCCGGGGGGGCTTGGCGAGCAGTACTTC. This translates into CASSPGGLGEQYF.

The chain recombines TRBV29-1 with TRBJ2-5, with D possibly being TRBD1 (6 bases). The V end lost 7 bases, the J end lost 5 bases, and 17 bases lay between the germline ends. The CDR3 is made up of 13 amino acids. Germline V gene data show CDR1 as SQVTM and CDR2 as ANQGSEA. This chain's CDR3 is CSGSSGVTETQYF. DNA of the CDR3: TGCAGCGGCTCCTCAGGGGTCACGGAGACCCAGTACTTC. Looking up the rest from reference TRBV29-1 and TRBJ2-5 gives the full variable domain: SAVISQKPSRDICQRGTSLTIQCQVDSQVTMMFWYRQQPGQSLTLIATANQGSEATYESGFVIDKFPISRPNLTFSTLTVSNMSPEDSSIYLCSGSSGVTETQYFGPGTRLLVL.

The V call is TRBV6-5, the J call TRBJ1-1; TRBD1 is a possible D gene (6 bases). This CDR3 spans 13 amino acids. Trimming took off 2 bases at V and 8 bases at J, with 12 bases between the two ends. Looked up from germline, CDR1 is MNHEY and CDR2 is SVGAGI. The CDR3 protein is CASSYDRDKEAFF. In DNA form, the CDR3 reads TGTGCCAGCAGTTACGACCGGGACAAAGAAGCTTTCTTT.

The J gene is TRBJ1-5, the V gene TRBV7-2; TRBD1 is a possible D gene (6 bases). Germline V lookup: CDR1 SGHTA, CDR2 FQGNSA. Deletions cut 4 bases from V and 5 bases from J, with 9 bases between. This CDR3 comprises 13 residues. CDR3 coding DNA: TGTGCCAGCAGCTCGTACAGGGATCAGCCCCAGCATTTT. It codes for CASSSYRDQPQHF.

This clone occurred once. The chain employs TRBV18 and TRBJ1-1, with 10 bases aligning to TRBD1. CDR3 length equals 15 residues. Germline V gene sequence: CDR1 KGHSH, CDR2 LQKENI. Germline trimming cut 3 bases from V and 3 bases from J; bases unmatched to any gene: 4. The chain's CDR3 is CASSPGQGTDTEAFF. CDR3 coding DNA: TGTGCCAGCTCACCGGGACAGGGGACCGACACTGAAGCTTTCTTT.

The chain couples TRBV9 to TRBJ2-5; D gene ambiguous. V lost 3 bases, J lost 0 bases, and 3 bases lay in between. Germline V gene sequence: CDR1 SGDLS, CDR2 YYNGEE. This CDR3 comprises 12 residues. The CDR3 bases are TGTGCCAGCAGCGCGGACCAAGAGACCCAGTACTTC. Translation: CASSADQETQYF.

The V call is TRBV4-2, the J call TRBJ2-5, with D possibly TRBD1 on 6 matching bases. The CDR3 covers 15 residues. V gave up 0 bases and J gave up 5 bases, with 13 bases separating them. Germline CDR1 LGHNA, CDR2 YNFKEQ. The chain's CDR3 is CASSQDGVRGETQYF. DNA of the CDR3: TGTGCCAGCAGCCAAGATGGCGTCAGGGGCGAGACCCAGTACTTC.

V is TRBV2 and J is TRBJ2-2, with D possibly matching TRBD2 (5 bases). The V and J ends lost 3 bases and 5 bases respectively, with 7 bases between them. Germline assignment: CDR1 SNHLY and CDR2 FYNNEI. This CDR3 is 13 amino acids long. CDR3 region: CASSDRGTGELFF. CDR3 in DNA: TGTGCCAGCAGTGACCGGGGAACCGGGGAGCTGTTTTTT.